The present T cell receptor (beta chain) was sequenced within a study of shared clonotypes between healthy human individuals. Study-level results: Sampling was confined to blood; repertoires within tissues likely differ. Rarefaction showed that sequencing of sorted subsets was incomplete (despite large depth). Generation probability values for non-shared clonotypes were lower than those for clonotypes shared by all four donors.

Evenly divided among several immunoSEQ plates was the genomic DNA of each subset. Sequencing was performed with immunoSEQ multiplex PCR; in TCRdb, only in-frame clones are kept and a portion is missing. This sample has some 2,100,000 clones, with approximately 96% found just once. V trimming: 4 bases; J trimming: 3 bases; junction bases outside the gene matches: 3. The CDR3 totals 16 residues. Germline values: CDR1 SEHNR, CDR2 FQNEAQ (reference sequence). Turning to this clone: The antigen is undetermined.

The sequenced sample was naive CD4+ T cells sorted from blood. The subset is: CD45RA+ positively selected. This TCR derives from a man in his late teens or twenties in good health. The V call is TRBV7-9, the J call TRBJ2-3, with TRBD2 identical over 14 bases. The CDR3 is CASSSTSGGVTDTQYF. CDR3 DNA: TGTGCCAGCAGCTCGACTAGCGGGGGGGTGACAGATACGCAGTATTTT.